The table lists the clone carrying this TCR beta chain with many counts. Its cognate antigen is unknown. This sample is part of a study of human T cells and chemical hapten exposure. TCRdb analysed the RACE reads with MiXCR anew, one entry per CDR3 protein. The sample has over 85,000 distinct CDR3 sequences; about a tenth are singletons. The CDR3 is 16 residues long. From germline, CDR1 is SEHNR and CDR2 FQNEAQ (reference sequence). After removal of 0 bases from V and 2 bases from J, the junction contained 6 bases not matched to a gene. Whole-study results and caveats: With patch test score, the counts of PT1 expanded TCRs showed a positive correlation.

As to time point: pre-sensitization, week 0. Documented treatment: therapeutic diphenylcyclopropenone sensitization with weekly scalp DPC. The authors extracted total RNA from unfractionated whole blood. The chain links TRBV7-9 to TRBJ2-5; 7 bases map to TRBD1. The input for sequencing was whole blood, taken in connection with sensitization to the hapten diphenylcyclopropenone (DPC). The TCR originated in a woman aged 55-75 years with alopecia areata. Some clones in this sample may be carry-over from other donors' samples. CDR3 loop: CASSLAWTGWQETQYF. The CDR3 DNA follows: TGTGCCAGCAGCTTAGCGTGGACAGGTTGGCAAGAGACCCAGTACTTC. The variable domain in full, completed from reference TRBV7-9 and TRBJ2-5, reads DTGVSQNPRHKITKRGQNVTFRCDPISEHNRLYWYRQTLGQGPEFLTYFQNEAQLEKSRLLSDRFSAERPKGSFSTLEIQRTEQGDSAMYLCASSLAWTGWQETQYFGPGTRLLVL.